The 2 T cell receptor beta chains below all came from one sample that was sequenced in a study of response to subunit inactivated influenza vaccine. TCRdb analysed the RT-PCR reads with MiXCR anew, one entry per CDR3 protein. This sample has 650,000 to 800,000 distinct CDR3 sequences; 18% occur once, and the top ten carry 11%. The sample in question was PBMCs from blood, obtained 4 to 6 days after vaccination. Source of these receptors: a man aged 45 to 65 who received an inactivated influenza vaccine.

A few counts support this clonotype. The J gene is TRBJ2-5, the V gene TRBV28; 8 nucleotides agree with TRBD1. CDR1 and CDR2 from the germline V gene are MDHEN and SYDVKM. The trim removed 4 bases at V and 7 bases at J, leaving 5 bases unmatched. There are 13 residues in the CDR3. The CDR3 nucleotides read TGTGCCAGCAGTTCGGACAGGGTTGGGACCCAGTACTTC. This gives the protein CASSSDRVGTQYF.

For the CDR3, the DNA is TGTGCCACCAGCAGAGGGACCTGGACAGGGGCTGGTAGTGGCTACACCTTC. Amino acid sequence: CATSRGTWTGAGSGYTF. The J gene is TRBJ1-2, the V gene TRBV15; 9 positions agree with TRBD1. Trimming cost V 1 base and J 7 bases; bases outside gene matches: 13. The CDR3 length is 17 residues. CDR1 is LNHNV and CDR2 is YYDKDF in the germline V gene (reference sequence).